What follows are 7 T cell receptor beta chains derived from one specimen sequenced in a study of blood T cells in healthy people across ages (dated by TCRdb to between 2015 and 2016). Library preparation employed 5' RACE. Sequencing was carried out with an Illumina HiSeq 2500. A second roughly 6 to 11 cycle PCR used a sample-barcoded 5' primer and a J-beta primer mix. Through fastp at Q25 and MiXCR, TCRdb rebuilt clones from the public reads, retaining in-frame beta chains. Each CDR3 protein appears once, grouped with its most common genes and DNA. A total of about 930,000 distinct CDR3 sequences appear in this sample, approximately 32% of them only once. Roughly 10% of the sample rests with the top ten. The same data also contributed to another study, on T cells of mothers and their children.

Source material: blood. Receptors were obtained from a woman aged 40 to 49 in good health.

The CDR3 nucleotides are TGCGCCAGCAGCTTGGGGGCTAGCGGGGGGTCAGAGAACGCCTACGAGCAGTACTTC. Encoded protein: CASSLGASGGSENAYEQYF. The rearrangement joins TRBV5-1 to TRBJ2-7; 11 bases are a match to TRBD2. Germline CDR1 is SGHRS and CDR2 is YFSETQ. V gave up 0 bases and J gave up 2 bases; unmatched junction bases: 13. This CDR3 region has 19 residues.

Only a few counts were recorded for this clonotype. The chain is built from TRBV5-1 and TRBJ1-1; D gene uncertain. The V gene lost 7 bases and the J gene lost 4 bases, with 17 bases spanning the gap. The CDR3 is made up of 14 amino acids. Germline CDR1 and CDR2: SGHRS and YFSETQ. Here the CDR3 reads CASRPDWGSTEAFF. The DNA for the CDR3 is TGCGCCAGCCGCCCTGATTGGGGAAGCACTGAAGCTTTCTTT.

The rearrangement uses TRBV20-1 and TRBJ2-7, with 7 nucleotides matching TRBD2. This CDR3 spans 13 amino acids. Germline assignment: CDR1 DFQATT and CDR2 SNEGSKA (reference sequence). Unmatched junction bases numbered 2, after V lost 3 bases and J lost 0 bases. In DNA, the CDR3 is TGCAGTGCTAGCCCGGGGGGCTCCTACGAGCAGTACTTC. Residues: CSASPGGSYEQYF.

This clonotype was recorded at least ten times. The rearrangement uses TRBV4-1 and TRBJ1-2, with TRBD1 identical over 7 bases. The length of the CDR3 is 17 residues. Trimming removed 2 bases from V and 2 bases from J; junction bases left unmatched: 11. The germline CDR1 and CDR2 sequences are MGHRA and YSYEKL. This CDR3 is CASSQTTGQARNYGYTF. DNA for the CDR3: TGCGCCAGCAGCCAAACGACCGGACAGGCAAGGAACTATGGCTACACCTTC.

The CDR3 loop is CASSPPRSGRGNQPQHF. The CDR3 DNA is TGTGCCAGCAGTCCGCCCCGGAGTGGCAGGGGCAATCAGCCCCAGCATTTT. The chain has TRBV12-3 or TRBV12-4 and TRBJ1-5; perhaps TRBD1 as D (5 bases). This CDR3 has 17 residues. V was clipped by 5 bases and J by 2 bases, with 19 bases between them.

The chain's CDR3 is CASRSGTGASEQYF. CDR3 coding DNA: TGTGCCAGCAGGTCCGGGACAGGGGCGAGTGAGCAGTACTTC. The gene calls are TRBV7-3 and TRBJ2-5; 10 bases are a match to TRBD1. This CDR3 contains 14 residues. Germline trimming cut 6 bases from V and 11 bases from J; bases unmatched to any gene: 12. CDR1 and CDR2 from the germline V gene are SGHTA and FQGTGA.

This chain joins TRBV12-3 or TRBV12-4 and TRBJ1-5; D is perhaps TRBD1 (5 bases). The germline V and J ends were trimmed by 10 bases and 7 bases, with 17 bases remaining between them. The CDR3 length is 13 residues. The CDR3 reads CANTDEGYQPQHF. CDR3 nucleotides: TGTGCCAACACGGACGAGGGGTACCAGCCCCAGCATTTT.